The T cell receptor beta chain described here comes from a study of regulatory T cells in long-lasting Graves disease. Sequencing libraries for TCR beta were prepared with iRepertoire HTBI primers and Arm-PCR of CDR3 regions. TCRdb recomputed calls from the multiplex PCR reads with MiXCR, one row per CDR3 protein. The data contain 530,000 or so distinct CDR3 sequences, around 16% of them singletons. Time point defined: newly diagnosed GD, antithyroid drugs for less than 3 months. Following extraction of RNA from PBMCs, that RNA was used to make the TCR library. Trimming stripped 0 bases from V and 1 base from J, with 10 bases between. This CDR3 is built from 16 residues. The V gene's germline CDR1 is PRHDT and CDR2 FYEKMQ (reference sequence). Broader study findings: A greater number of public clonotypes (about 2,900) was shared by persistent patients than by new patients (around 970).

This clonotype was seen ten or more times. Its antigen is currently unknown. The same data also contributed to another study, on T cells in Graves' hyperthyroidism and ophthalmopathy.

The clonotype originates from a man aged 18-30 years with Graves disease. This sample comprised peripheral blood mononuclear cells (PBMCs), obtained at new diagnosis, from a patient treated with antithyroid drugs. This chain uses TRBV13 with TRBJ2-1; D remains ambiguous. This CDR3 reads CASSLGWKGSYNEQFF. In DNA form, the CDR3 reads TGTGCCAGCAGCTTAGGCTGGAAGGGATCCTACAATGAGCAGTTCTTC.